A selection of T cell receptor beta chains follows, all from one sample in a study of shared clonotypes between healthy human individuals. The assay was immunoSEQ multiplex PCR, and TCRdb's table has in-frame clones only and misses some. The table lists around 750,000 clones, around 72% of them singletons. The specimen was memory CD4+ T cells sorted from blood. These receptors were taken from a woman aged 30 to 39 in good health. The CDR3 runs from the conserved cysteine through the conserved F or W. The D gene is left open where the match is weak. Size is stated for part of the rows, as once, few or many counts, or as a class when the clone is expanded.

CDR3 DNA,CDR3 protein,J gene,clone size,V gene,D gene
TGTGCCAGCAGCCCTACCGGGACAGGGGGTGACATTCAGTACTTC,CASSPTGTGGDIQYF,TRBJ2-4,.,TRBV7-3,TRBD1
TGTGCCAGTAGAACTAGCGGGAGTGGCTACGAGCAGTACTTC,CASRTSGSGYEQYF,TRBJ2-7,once,TRBV19,TRBD2
TGCGCCAGCAGCTTCTCGGCAGGACCGATGAACACCGGGGAGCTGTTTTTT,CASSFSAGPMNTGELFF,TRBJ2-2,.,TRBV5-1,.
TGTGCCAGCAGTGACTCGGGGGGCCCATACACTGAAGCTTTCTTT,CASSDSGGPYTEAFF,TRBJ1-1,.,TRBV6-4,.
TGCGCCAGCAGCCAAGAAGGATCCCGACTAGCGGGACTTCGGTACAATGAGCAGTTCTTC,CASSQEGSRLAGLRYNEQFF,TRBJ2-1,.,TRBV4-1,TRBD2
TGCGCCAGCAGCTTGGCCGATCTGGGGTTAGGCTACGAGCAGTACTTC,CASSLADLGLGYEQYF,TRBJ2-7,few,TRBV5-1,.
TGTGCCAGCAGCCGGGACAGGGTGGCCAATGAGCAGTTCTTC,CASSRDRVANEQFF,TRBJ2-1,once,TRBV7-2,TRBD1
TGTGCCAGCAGTTACGAGCCGGGGGTTAACTATGGCTACACCTTC,CASSYEPGVNYGYTF,TRBJ1-2,.,TRBV6-5,.
TGTGCCAGCAGTTACTCTAGGAACACCGGGGAGCTGTTTTTT,CASSYSRNTGELFF,TRBJ2-2,.,TRBV6-6,.
TGTGCCAGCAGCTTAGTTGCCGGCTCTGGAAACACCATATATTTT,CASSLVAGSGNTIYF,TRBJ1-3,.,TRBV7-2,.
TGTGCCTGGAGTAGGGGGACCGTCGAACAGCCCCAGCATTTT,CAWSRGTVEQPQHF,TRBJ1-5,few,TRBV30,.
TGTGCCAGCAGCCCGACGGATGTCTACGAGCAGTACTTC,CASSPTDVYEQYF,TRBJ2-7,.,TRBV6-6,.
TGCGCCAGCAGCACAGTAACCGCAGATACGCAGTATTTT,CASSTVTADTQYF,TRBJ2-3,.,TRBV4-1,.
TGCGCCAGCAGCCTTGGGGGGGACCCAAACGAGCAGTACTTC,CASSLGGDPNEQYF,TRBJ2-7,.,TRBV4-1,TRBD2
TGTGCCAGTCGCAGGGCGGGAGCGGGTGAGACCCAGTACTTC,CASRRAGAGETQYF,TRBJ2-5,few,TRBV7-8,TRBD2
TGTGCCAGCCCGAACTATACATACAATGAGCAGTTCTTC,CASPNYTYNEQFF,TRBJ2-1,.,TRBV7-4,.
TGTGCCAGCAGCTTCGGACAGGCGAACACTGAAGCTTTCTTT,CASSFGQANTEAFF,TRBJ1-1,once,TRBV11-2,TRBD1
TGTGCCAGTAGCAGAGACGGGGGCGGTGTGATCACTGAAGCTTTCTTT,CASSRDGGGVITEAFF,TRBJ1-1,few,TRBV19,.
TGTGCCAGCAGCGTATTAGGGACAGGGAACACCGGGGAGCTGTTTTTT,CASSVLGTGNTGELFF,TRBJ2-2,.,TRBV9,TRBD1
TGTGCCATCAGGGGGACGAATCAGCCCCAGCATTTT,CAIRGTNQPQHF,TRBJ1-5,.,TRBV10-3,.
TGTGCCAGCAGCTTCGGGGACAGGGTCAGGTCACCCCTCCACTTT,CASSFGDRVRSPLHF,TRBJ1-6,.,TRBV5-4,TRBD1
TGCGCCAGCAGCTCACAACGGACTAGCGGGAATTACGAGCAGTACTTC,CASSSQRTSGNYEQYF,TRBJ2-7,.,TRBV5-1,TRBD2
TGTGCCAGCAGCGCCTGGGACAGCCAAGAGACCCAGTACTTC,CASSAWDSQETQYF,TRBJ2-5,.,TRBV27,TRBD1
TGTGCCAGCAGTGAAGGGTTTGGACGGCCGCAGTTCTTC,CASSEGFGRPQFF,TRBJ2-1,few,TRBV6-1,.
TGCGCCAGCAGCCAAGAACTAGACCCAGATACGCAGTATTTT,CASSQELDPDTQYF,TRBJ2-3,few,TRBV4-1,.
TGTGCCAGCAGCTTTAGTTTCGTAGCGGGTGACTACAATGAGCAGTTCTTC,CASSFSFVAGDYNEQFF,TRBJ2-1,.,TRBV7-2,TRBD2
TGTGCCAGTAGTATAGACGCGGGAACTAATGAAAAACTGTTTTTT,CASSIDAGTNEKLFF,TRBJ1-4,.,TRBV19,.
TGTGCCAGCAGCGTCGGGGCAGCGGGATACAATGAGCAGTTCTTC,CASSVGAAGYNEQFF,TRBJ2-1,few,TRBV7-2,TRBD2
TGTGCCAGCAGTCTCTCCGGGACTAGCCAAGAGACCCAGTACTTC,CASSLSGTSQETQYF,TRBJ2-5,.,TRBV2,TRBD2
TGTGCCAGCAGCTTAGGGCGTGGGGACAGGGAATTGAATGAAAAACTGTTTTTT,CASSLGRGDRELNEKLFF,TRBJ1-4,.,TRBV11-2,TRBD1
TGTGCCAGCAGTGAACTCACGGGGGACACTGAAGCTTTCTTT,CASSELTGDTEAFF,TRBJ1-1,.,TRBV2,.
TGTGCCAGCAGCGTAGGGCCCGGGGACCACCAAGAGACCCAGTACTTC,CASSVGPGDHQETQYF,TRBJ2-5,.,TRBV9,.
TGTGCCAGCGGCCAAAGACGCGAGCAGTTCTTC,CASGQRREQFF,TRBJ2-1,.,TRBV7-2,.
TGTGCCAGCAGGACGGGACGGCAACACACTGAAGCTTTCTTT,CASRTGRQHTEAFF,TRBJ1-1,once,TRBV28,.
TGTGCCAGCAGCTTGGGTGGTTTGGGGCTAAGGATAGGCTACACCTTC,CASSLGGLGLRIGYTF,TRBJ1-2,.,TRBV5-4,.
TGTGCCAGCAGCTTAAGGACAGGGGGCTATCAGCCCCAGCATTTT,CASSLRTGGYQPQHF,TRBJ1-5,.,TRBV7-8,TRBD1
TGTGCCAGCAGTTTAAAAGGGACAGGGGGGAACTATGGCTACACCTTC,CASSLKGTGGNYGYTF,TRBJ1-2,.,TRBV27,TRBD1
TGTGCCAGCAGTGACCCGGACAGGGTACGAGATACGCAGTATTTT,CASSDPDRVRDTQYF,TRBJ2-3,.,TRBV6-1,TRBD1
TGCAGCGTTGAAGTTGGGGGGACTAGCAAAACCGAGCAGTACTTC,CSVEVGGTSKTEQYF,TRBJ2-7,.,TRBV29-1,TRBD2
TGTGCCAGCAGCCGGTTGGCAGGGTCGGGGGCCAACGTCCTGACTTTC,CASSRLAGSGANVLTF,TRBJ2-6,.,TRBV11-1,.
TGTGCCAGCAGCTTTAATCAGGGCACAGATACGCAGTATTTT,CASSFNQGTDTQYF,TRBJ2-3,.,TRBV7-3,.
TGTGCCAGCAGTGAATATGTCAGCCAAGAGACCCAGTACTTC,CASSEYVSQETQYF,TRBJ2-5,.,TRBV2,.
TGTGCCAGCAGCTTAGCAGGAGCGAACACTGAAGCTTTCTTT,CASSLAGANTEAFF,TRBJ1-1,.,TRBV11-3,.
TGTGCCAGCAGCCCCGGGCCGGGACTAGCGGGAGAAGAGACCCAGTACTTC,CASSPGPGLAGEETQYF,TRBJ2-5,.,TRBV7-9,TRBD2
TGTGCCAGCAGCCTCGCTACGGGTCCAGATACGCAGTATTTT,CASSLATGPDTQYF,TRBJ2-3,.,TRBV4-2,.
TGTGCCAGCAGTTACCGCTTAGCGGGAGCGGGCGAGCAGTACTTC,CASSYRLAGAGEQYF,TRBJ2-7,.,TRBV6-6,TRBD2
TGTGCCAGCAGCTTAGCGCGGTCCCCCTACGAGCAGTACTTC,CASSLARSPYEQYF,TRBJ2-7,.,TRBV7-2,.
TGTGCCTGCATGACAGGGGCCAATGAGCAGTTCTTC,CACMTGANEQFF,TRBJ2-1,.,TRBV30,TRBD1